Listed below are T cell receptor beta chains from one sample, sequenced in a study of CD8+ T cells in alopecia areata. Profiling relied on immunoSEQ multiplex PCR, and the TCRdb table lists in-frame clones only, not all of them. The repertoire includes over 60,000 clones, around 42% of them detected once, and roughly 22% sits in the top ten. Here the sequenced sample was CD8+ T cells sorted from blood, taken around week 37, from a patient treated with tofacitinib. These receptors were collected from a human donor with alopecia areata. The CDR3 runs from the conserved cysteine through the conserved F or W. The order of the fields is CDR3 length, D gene, clone size, J gene, V gene, CDR3 DNA, CDR3 protein. The D gene is left open where the match is weak. Some rows mark clone size as missing; the rest say once, few, many or name a class of expanded clone.

len: 15
d_gene: -
abundance: -
j_gene: TRBJ2-5
v_gene: TRBV7-9
CDR3nt: TGTGCCAGCAGCCCCTCTGCAGGGCTCCAAGAGACCCAGTACTTC
CDR3aa: CASSPSAGLQETQYF

len: 12
d_gene: -
abundance: -
j_gene: TRBJ2-4
v_gene: TRBV29-1
CDR3nt: TGCAGCGTTGCTTATGATCAAAACATTCAGTACTTC
CDR3aa: CSVAYDQNIQYF

len: 14
d_gene: -
abundance: -
j_gene: TRBJ2-3
v_gene: TRBV7-9
CDR3nt: TGTGCCAGCAGCTTAGGATCAAGCACAGATACGCAGTATTTT
CDR3aa: CASSLGSSTDTQYF

len: 15
d_gene: -
abundance: -
j_gene: TRBJ2-2
v_gene: TRBV15
CDR3nt: TGTGCCACCAGCAGAGATGGCCGCAACACCGGGGAGCTGTTTTTT
CDR3aa: CATSRDGRNTGELFF

len: 12
d_gene: -
abundance: few
j_gene: TRBJ2-1
v_gene: TRBV29-1
CDR3nt: TGCAGCGCCCGAACTAGTTCGACTGAGCAGTTCTTC
CDR3aa: CSARTSSTEQFF

len: 13
d_gene: TRBD1
abundance: -
j_gene: TRBJ2-7
v_gene: TRBV29-1
CDR3nt: TGCAGCGTAGCCGCGGACAGGGTGTACGAGCAGTACTTC
CDR3aa: CSVAADRVYEQYF

len: 10
d_gene: -
abundance: -
j_gene: TRBJ2-5
v_gene: TRBV27
CDR3nt: TGTGCCAGCAGTTATCAGACCCAGTACTTC
CDR3aa: CASSYQTQYF

len: 15
d_gene: -
abundance: few
j_gene: TRBJ2-6
v_gene: TRBV2
CDR3nt: TGTGCCAGCACCGGGACCCCTGATGGGGCCAACGTCCTGACTTTC
CDR3aa: CASTGTPDGANVLTF

len: 14
d_gene: -
abundance: -
j_gene: TRBJ2-3
v_gene: TRBV29-1
CDR3nt: TGCAGCGGCCGGGGGTTTACTAGCACAGATACGCAGTATTTT
CDR3aa: CSGRGFTSTDTQYF

len: 14
d_gene: -
abundance: -
j_gene: TRBJ2-5
v_gene: TRBV7-9
CDR3nt: TGTGCCAGCAGCTTAGAGGAGTATGGGGAGACCCAGTACTTC
CDR3aa: CASSLEEYGETQYF

len: 15
d_gene: -
abundance: -
j_gene: TRBJ2-1
v_gene: TRBV9
CDR3nt: TGTGCCAGCAGCGTAGACATCTCGAGGAGCAATGAGCAGTTCTTC
CDR3aa: CASSVDISRSNEQFF

len: 13
d_gene: -
abundance: few
j_gene: TRBJ2-1
v_gene: TRBV27
CDR3nt: TGTGCCAGCAGCCTTACGGGGACAATTGAGCAGTTCTTC
CDR3aa: CASSLTGTIEQFF